This T cell receptor (beta chain) was sequenced in a study of blood T cell repertoires in COVID-19. Study as a whole: From T cells, B-cell-depleted T cells, or PBMCs came the material, which was cDNA or gDNA.

This table comes from immunoSEQ multiplex PCR, and its TCRdb copy is limited to in-frame clones, with some not included. The sample includes roughly 16,000 clones, roughly nine tenths of them seen just once. This CDR3 contains 14 residues. Germline V gene sequence: CDR1 MNHEY, CDR2 SVGAGI. V gave up 5 bases and J gave up 8 bases, with 18 bases separating them. The sequencing input was peripheral blood. The clonotype comes from an elderly man with acute or convalescent COVID-19. J is TRBJ1-2 and V is TRBV6-5; D might be TRBD1 (6 bases). The CDR3: CASSQQGPTGGYTF. DNA of the CDR3: TGTGCCAGCAGTCAACAGGGCCCCACGGGGGGCTACACCTTC.